Below, 7 T cell receptor beta chains from the same sample are listed, as sequenced in a study of T cell changes during pregnancy in multiple sclerosis. Repertoires were generated with immunoSEQ multiplex PCR, while TCRdb's copy carries only in-frame clones and drops some. The table lists around 36,000 clones, around nine tenths of them singletons. The sequencing here drew on peripheral blood, taken before pregnancy. The receptors here all came from a female donor with multiple sclerosis, enrolled in a pregnancy study.

The chain has TRBV6-5 and TRBJ2-1, with D possibly matching TRBD1 (5 bases). The V end was cut by 2 bases, the J end by 7 bases, with 9 bases between. Per the germline V gene, CDR1 is MNHEY and CDR2 is SVGAGI. The length of the CDR3 is 13 residues. CDR3 sequence reads: CASSYQGVNEQFF. The CDR3 coding sequence is TGTGCCAGCAGTTACCAGGGCGTGAATGAGCAGTTCTTC.

The chain is built from TRBV7-9 and TRBJ2-2; D is possibly TRBD2 (5 bases). CDR1 is SEHNR and CDR2 is FQNEAQ in the germline V gene (reference sequence). The CDR3 runs to 14 residues. V dropped 3 bases and J dropped 4 bases, with 9 bases sitting between them. Here the CDR3 reads CASSFRGFTGELFF. CDR3 bases: TGTGCCAGCAGCTTCCGGGGTTTCACCGGGGAGCTGTTTTTT.

V gene TRBV7-9 combines with J gene TRBJ2-7, with 7 bases that match TRBD1. Trimming cost V 5 bases and J 9 bases; bases outside gene matches: 4. The V gene's germline CDR1 is SEHNR and CDR2 FQNEAQ (reference sequence). CDR3 size: 11 residues. The CDR3 DNA reads as TGTGCCAGCAGCCAGGGACAGAGGCAGTACTTC. This encodes CASSQGQRQYF.

The V gene is TRBV5-4, the J gene TRBJ1-1, with TRBD1 as a possible D gene (5 bases). V dropped 2 bases and J dropped 4 bases, with 15 bases sitting between them. Germline V gene data show CDR1 as SGHNT and CDR2 as YYREEE (reference sequence). The CDR3 has 15 amino acids. This CDR3 is CASSFDPGLTTEAFF. The CDR3 coding sequence is TGTGCCAGCAGCTTCGATCCGGGACTCACCACTGAAGCTTTCTTT. The complete variable domain, with remaining parts taken from reference TRBV5-4 and TRBJ1-1, reads ETGVTQSPTHLIKTRGQQVTLRCSSQSGHNTVSWYQQALGQGPQFIFQYYREEENGRGNFPPRFSGLQFPNYSSELNVNALELDDSALYLCASSFDPGLTTEAFFGQGTRLTVV.

The chain combines TRBV28 with TRBJ1-1; 9 bases fit TRBD1. Trimming took 3 bases from V and 7 from J; bases not matched to a gene: 3. Germline loops: CDR1 MDHEN, CDR2 SYDVKM. The CDR3 spans 13 residues. The CDR3 DNA reads TGTGCCAGCAGTTTCCGGGACAGGGATGAAGCTTTCTTT. It codes for CASSFRDRDEAFF.

The rearrangement uses TRBV6-5 and TRBJ1-1; D uncertain. Trimming took 4 bases from V and 1 from J, leaving 16 bases between them. The CDR3 totals 16 residues. The germline gives CDR1 MNHEY, CDR2 SVGAGI. The DNA of the CDR3 is TGTGCCAGCAGTTCGGGATGGGCAGCGGGGAACACTGAAGCTTTCTTT. It translates to CASSSGWAAGNTEAFF.

The rearrangement links TRBV6-5 to TRBJ1-5; weak D call: TRBD1 (5 bases). The V end was cut by 4 bases, the J end by 2 bases, with 9 bases between. The CDR3 is made up of 14 amino acids. Germline CDR1 is MNHEY and CDR2 is SVGAGI. As DNA, the CDR3 is TGTGCCAGCAGTTCAAGCAGGGGCAATCAGCCCCAGCATTTT. Translating gives CASSSSRGNQPQHF.